A selection of T cell receptor beta chains follows, all from one sample in a study of T cells in Graves' hyperthyroidism and ophthalmopathy. TCRdb used MiXCR to reprocess the multiplex PCR reads, holding one entry per CDR3 protein. The sample carries hundreds of thousands of distinct CDR3 sequences, less than 25% recorded once. What was sequenced was blood. These receptors came from a man aged 25 to 45 with Graves' ophthalmopathy. The CDR3 runs from the conserved cysteine through the conserved F or W. The D gene is left open where the match is weak. Size tells how often a clone was seen (once, few, many) or the class of an expanded clone, and some rows leave it out.

CDR3 DNA: TGTGCCAGTAAAGGGACAGGCAATCAGCCCCAGCATTTT; CDR3 protein: CASKGTGNQPQHF; J gene: TRBJ1-5; D gene: TRBD1; V gene: TRBV19; clone size: many
CDR3 DNA: TGTGCCAGCAGTTCCACCGGCCGGGCCGGGACAGGGGGGAGAGATACGCAGTATTTT; CDR3 protein: CASSSTGRAGTGGRDTQYF; J gene: TRBJ2-3; D gene: TRBD1; V gene: TRBV28; clone size: NA
CDR3 DNA: TGTGCCACCGGCAGGGGTTCGGTGAACACTGAAGCTTTCTTT; CDR3 protein: CATGRGSVNTEAFF; J gene: TRBJ1-1; D gene: NA; V gene: TRBV19; clone size: NA
CDR3 DNA: TGTGCCAGCTCACCACAAGGGGCATCCTCTGGAAACACCATATATTTT; CDR3 protein: CASSPQGASSGNTIYF; J gene: TRBJ1-3; D gene: NA; V gene: TRBV18; clone size: NA
CDR3 DNA: TGCAGCGTCCGCCGACACCTTACCTACGAGCAGTACTTC; CDR3 protein: CSVRRHLTYEQYF; J gene: TRBJ2-7; D gene: NA; V gene: TRBV29-1; clone size: NA
CDR3 DNA: TGTGCCAGCAGTTCTAGTACCGGGTTTGAGTACTTC; CDR3 protein: CASSSSTGFEYF; J gene: TRBJ2-7; D gene: NA; V gene: TRBV12-3/TRBV12-4; clone size: few
CDR3 DNA: TGTGCCAGCAGCCAGGGGGCCCCAAGCACCGGGGAGCTGTTTTTT; CDR3 protein: CASSQGAPSTGELFF; J gene: TRBJ2-2; D gene: TRBD1; V gene: TRBV11-3; clone size: NA
CDR3 DNA: TGCGCCAGCAGCTTAGACGGGGGTTATCAGCCCCAGCATTTT; CDR3 protein: CASSLDGGYQPQHF; J gene: TRBJ1-5; D gene: NA; V gene: TRBV4-1; clone size: NA
CDR3 DNA: TGTGCCAGCAGCTCCGGACTAGCGGCCTCCTACAATGAGCAGTTCTTC; CDR3 protein: CASSSGLAASYNEQFF; J gene: TRBJ2-1; D gene: TRBD2; V gene: TRBV11-2; clone size: many
CDR3 DNA: TGCAGTGCTAGAGCCTTGCCAGGGGGCGCTTACGAGCAGTACTTC; CDR3 protein: CSARALPGGAYEQYF; J gene: TRBJ2-7; D gene: TRBD1; V gene: TRBV20-1; clone size: NA
CDR3 DNA: TGTGCCAGCAGCAGACGGTCTCCCGGGGCCAACGTCCTGACTTTC; CDR3 protein: CASSRRSPGANVLTF; J gene: TRBJ2-6; D gene: NA; V gene: TRBV12-3/TRBV12-4; clone size: NA
CDR3 DNA: TGTGCCTGGAGTGTAAATCAGGGTAACTATGGCTACACCTTC; CDR3 protein: CAWSVNQGNYGYTF; J gene: TRBJ1-2; D gene: NA; V gene: TRBV30; clone size: many
CDR3 DNA: TGTGCCAGCAAGGGGTCGAAGGACGGCCAGCCCCAGCATTTT; CDR3 protein: CASKGSKDGQPQHF; J gene: TRBJ1-5; D gene: NA; V gene: TRBV28; clone size: many
CDR3 DNA: TGCGCCAGCAGCCAAGGAGGGACAGCGAACTACGAGCAGTACTTC; CDR3 protein: CASSQGGTANYEQYF; J gene: TRBJ2-7; D gene: TRBD1; V gene: TRBV4-3; clone size: NA
CDR3 DNA: TGTGCCAGCAGCGTCGGGACCTCACCCCAAGAGACCCAGTACTTC; CDR3 protein: CASSVGTSPQETQYF; J gene: TRBJ2-5; D gene: NA; V gene: TRBV9; clone size: NA
CDR3 DNA: TGTGCCAGCAGCCATTCGGGGCGCGCCTCGGCGGAGACCCAGTACTTC; CDR3 protein: CASSHSGRASAETQYF; J gene: TRBJ2-5; D gene: NA; V gene: TRBV3-1; clone size: many
CDR3 DNA: TGTGCCAGCAGCGAACTAGTATCCCCAGATACGCAGTATTTT; CDR3 protein: CASSELVSPDTQYF; J gene: TRBJ2-3; D gene: NA; V gene: TRBV7-9; clone size: NA
CDR3 DNA: TGTGCCACCAGTGACCCTCAAAACAATGAGCAGTTCTTC; CDR3 protein: CATSDPQNNEQFF; J gene: TRBJ2-1; D gene: NA; V gene: TRBV24-1; clone size: few
CDR3 DNA: TGTGCCAGCAGTATCTTTAGAGGTGGGGGGGTGGCTGAAGCTTTCTTT; CDR3 protein: CASSIFRGGGVAEAFF; J gene: TRBJ1-1; D gene: NA; V gene: TRBV27; clone size: NA
CDR3 DNA: TGTGCCAGCAGCCGGACCAGGGGCTACACCTTC; CDR3 protein: CASSRTRGYTF; J gene: TRBJ1-2; D gene: NA; V gene: TRBV5-6; clone size: NA
CDR3 DNA: TGTGCCAGCAGCTTGGATATCGAGCTGATTAACTATGGCTACACCTTC; CDR3 protein: CASSLDIELINYGYTF; J gene: TRBJ1-2; D gene: NA; V gene: TRBV5-6; clone size: NA
CDR3 DNA: TGCAGCGTTGAAGAGGGAGCTCCCGGGGAGCTGTTTTTT; CDR3 protein: CSVEEGAPGELFF; J gene: TRBJ2-2; D gene: NA; V gene: TRBV29-1; clone size: few
CDR3 DNA: TGTGCCAGCAGTTCGGTTCGTGACACCATATATTTT; CDR3 protein: CASSSVRDTIYF; J gene: TRBJ1-3; D gene: NA; V gene: TRBV7-9; clone size: NA
CDR3 DNA: TGTGCCAGCAGTCCAGGTGGGGGATTCCGATCACCCCTCCACTTT; CDR3 protein: CASSPGGGFRSPLHF; J gene: TRBJ1-6; D gene: NA; V gene: TRBV28; clone size: few
CDR3 DNA: TGTGCCAGCTCACCAACCGACAGGGTGGGCCCAGATACGCAGTATTTT; CDR3 protein: CASSPTDRVGPDTQYF; J gene: TRBJ2-3; D gene: TRBD1; V gene: TRBV18; clone size: many
CDR3 DNA: TGTGCCAGCAGCTTCCGAGGGTTGGGCACTGAAGCTTTCTTT; CDR3 protein: CASSFRGLGTEAFF; J gene: TRBJ1-1; D gene: NA; V gene: TRBV11-2; clone size: many
CDR3 DNA: TGTGCCAGCAGCTTCGGACTAGCGGGAGCTAACGAGCAGTACTTC; CDR3 protein: CASSFGLAGANEQYF; J gene: TRBJ2-7; D gene: TRBD2; V gene: TRBV12-3/TRBV12-4; clone size: NA
CDR3 DNA: TGTGCCAGCAGTTACGGTGGGGGGGGGTATGGCTACACCTTC; CDR3 protein: CASSYGGGGYGYTF; J gene: TRBJ1-2; D gene: NA; V gene: TRBV6-6; clone size: NA
CDR3 DNA: TGTGCCAGCAGCTCCAGCGCCCGCTCCTACAATGAGCAGTTCTTC; CDR3 protein: CASSSSARSYNEQFF; J gene: TRBJ2-1; D gene: NA; V gene: TRBV7-2; clone size: NA
CDR3 DNA: TGTGCCAGCAGTGGACAGGGCGATACGCAGTATTTT; CDR3 protein: CASSGQGDTQYF; J gene: TRBJ2-3; D gene: TRBD1; V gene: TRBV6-1; clone size: few
CDR3 DNA: TGCAGTGCTAGTCCTCCAGGGTGGAATTCACCCCTCCACTTT; CDR3 protein: CSASPPGWNSPLHF; J gene: TRBJ1-6; D gene: NA; V gene: TRBV20-1; clone size: few
CDR3 DNA: TGCGCCAGCAGCTTGGGCGGGACAGGGGCAGTCACTGAAGCTTTCTTT; CDR3 protein: CASSLGGTGAVTEAFF; J gene: TRBJ1-1; D gene: TRBD1; V gene: TRBV5-1; clone size: many
CDR3 DNA: TGTGCCAGTAAGGACAGACACTCTGGAAACACCATATATTTT; CDR3 protein: CASKDRHSGNTIYF; J gene: TRBJ1-3; D gene: NA; V gene: TRBV19; clone size: few
CDR3 DNA: TGTGCCAGCGCCCTCACAGATACGCAGTATTTT; CDR3 protein: CASALTDTQYF; J gene: TRBJ2-3; D gene: NA; V gene: TRBV18; clone size: many
CDR3 DNA: TGTGCCATCACCACTCCCGGGACTAGATCTGAGCAGTTCTTC; CDR3 protein: CAITTPGTRSEQFF; J gene: TRBJ2-1; D gene: TRBD2; V gene: TRBV10-3; clone size: NA
CDR3 DNA: TGTGCCAGCAGTGAAGCGCTTCAGGTTATGAACACTGAAGCTTTCTTT; CDR3 protein: CASSEALQVMNTEAFF; J gene: TRBJ1-1; D gene: NA; V gene: TRBV2; clone size: NA
CDR3 DNA: TGCGCCAGCAGCTTGGGGGGAGCTCCCTACGAGCAGTACTTC; CDR3 protein: CASSLGGAPYEQYF; J gene: TRBJ2-7; D gene: NA; V gene: TRBV5-4; clone size: few
CDR3 DNA: TGTGCCTGGAGTGCTATGACAGGGGGAAACTATGGCTACACCTTC; CDR3 protein: CAWSAMTGGNYGYTF; J gene: TRBJ1-2; D gene: TRBD1; V gene: TRBV30; clone size: many
CDR3 DNA: TGTGCCAGCAGCTTAGAGGTGCCCAGGGGGTTGCCCTACGAGCAGTACTTC; CDR3 protein: CASSLEVPRGLPYEQYF; J gene: TRBJ2-7; D gene: TRBD1; V gene: TRBV7-9; clone size: NA
CDR3 DNA: TGCAGTGCTAGAGATCGTGGGACCCCCTACGAGCAGTACTTC; CDR3 protein: CSARDRGTPYEQYF; J gene: TRBJ2-7; D gene: NA; V gene: TRBV20-1; clone size: NA
CDR3 DNA: TGTGCCAGCAGGTTAGGGGTCCCGGGAATGACCTACGAGCAGTACTTC; CDR3 protein: CASRLGVPGMTYEQYF; J gene: TRBJ2-7; D gene: NA; V gene: TRBV6-1; clone size: NA
CDR3 DNA: TGCAGTGCTAGAGTATTAGCGGGAGGGCCTGTCCACGAGCAGTACTTC; CDR3 protein: CSARVLAGGPVHEQYF; J gene: TRBJ2-7; D gene: TRBD2; V gene: TRBV20-1; clone size: many
CDR3 DNA: TGTGCCAGCAGCACCCGAACGGACAGAGCCGTTGAAGCTTTCTTT; CDR3 protein: CASSTRTDRAVEAFF; J gene: TRBJ1-1; D gene: NA; V gene: TRBV6-1; clone size: few
CDR3 DNA: TGCGCCAGCAGCCAAGAACTAGCCTGGGATACGCAGTATTTT; CDR3 protein: CASSQELAWDTQYF; J gene: TRBJ2-3; D gene: NA; V gene: TRBV4-1; clone size: many
CDR3 DNA: TGTGCCAGCATGGGGGTCTGGGAGCAGTTCTTC; CDR3 protein: CASMGVWEQFF; J gene: TRBJ2-1; D gene: NA; V gene: TRBV28; clone size: NA
CDR3 DNA: TGTGCCACCAGCAGAGATGGGGGGGCTAGCCCCTACAATGAGCAGTTCTTC; CDR3 protein: CATSRDGGASPYNEQFF; J gene: TRBJ2-1; D gene: NA; V gene: TRBV15; clone size: NA
CDR3 DNA: TGTGCCTGGAGCCTCAGGGACAGACCCTGGCCCCAGCATTTT; CDR3 protein: CAWSLRDRPWPQHF; J gene: TRBJ1-5; D gene: TRBD1; V gene: TRBV30; clone size: many
CDR3 DNA: TGTGCCACCAGCAGAGATGCTTCCCGAGGGACAGGGGCACAAGAGACCCAGTACTTC; CDR3 protein: CATSRDASRGTGAQETQYF; J gene: TRBJ2-5; D gene: TRBD1; V gene: TRBV15; clone size: few